Below, 23 T cell receptor beta chains from the same sample are listed, as sequenced in a study of graft-versus-host responses after intestinal transplantation. Data came from immunoSEQ multiplex PCR; TCRdb stores just in-frame clones and leaves some out. The sample includes roughly 120,000 clones, 90% to 95% of them seen just once. These TCRs' antigens remain unknown. The input for sequencing was unstimulated CD4+ T cells sorted from spleen or lymph node cells, taken before intestinal transplant. The receptors stem from a human donor who received an intestinal transplant.

The chain recombines TRBV6-5 with TRBJ2-4; 9 bases match TRBD2. The CDR3 sequence is 15 residues long. V shed 4 bases, J shed 0 bases, and the junction held 1 base outside the gene matches. Germline values: CDR1 MNHEY, CDR2 SVGAGI. The chain's CDR3 is CASSSSGVAKNIQYF. The CDR3 region has the DNA TGTGCCAGCAGTTCTAGCGGGGTAGCCAAAAACATTCAGTACTTC.

The chain combines TRBV6-4 with TRBJ2-2; TRBD2 matches 12 bases. The germline V gene encodes CDR1 MRHNA and CDR2 SNTAGT. The ends lost 6 bases at V and 6 bases at J; junction bases unmatched: 8. The CDR3 runs to 16 residues. The CDR3 region is CASRHLAGGPAGELFF. The CDR3 DNA sequence: TGTGCCAGCAGACATCTAGCGGGAGGGCCCGCCGGGGAGCTGTTTTTT.

The genes are TRBV9 and TRBJ1-2, with D perhaps matching TRBD1 (5 bases). V lost 5 bases and J 2 bases, leaving 10 bases between the germline ends. From germline, CDR1 is SGDLS and CDR2 YYNGEE. CDR3 length equals 13 residues. The CDR3 sequence is CASSKGANYGYTF. In DNA, the CDR3 is TGTGCCAGCAGTAAAGGGGCCAACTATGGCTACACCTTC.

The chain joins TRBV7-3 to TRBJ2-5; 9 bases are shared with TRBD1. The CDR3 runs to 15 residues. V lost 1 base and J lost 2; bases outside the gene matches: 2. Germline loops: CDR1 SGHTA, CDR2 FQGTGA. This chain's CDR3 is CASSLRTGVQETQYF. The CDR3 region has the DNA TGTGCCAGCAGCTTAAGGACAGGGGTTCAAGAGACCCAGTACTTC.

V and J are TRBV28 and TRBJ2-7, with D perhaps TRBD2 (6 bases). V gave up 2 bases and J gave up 6 bases, with 14 bases separating them. CDR1 and CDR2 from the germline V gene are MDHEN and SYDVKM. The CDR3 is 14 residues long. CDR3 loop: CASSLMGVGGEQYF. The DNA of the CDR3 is TGTGCCAGCAGTTTAATGGGTGTGGGGGGCGAGCAGTACTTC.

This clone was seen more than once but under ten times. V gene TRBV7-8 combines with J gene TRBJ1-4; D unclear. V lost 5 bases to trimming and J lost 11 bases, with 12 bases between them. The CDR3 is 12 amino acids. Germline lookup yields CDR1 SGHVS and CDR2 FQNEAQ. The CDR3 spells CASSPATEKLFF. CDR3 DNA sequence: TGTGCCAGCAGCCCAGCGACGGAGAAACTGTTTTTT.

CDR3 coding DNA: TGTGCCAGCAGCTTACCCGGGAGTGAGACCCAGTACTTC. Translated: CASSLPGSETQYF. The gene calls are TRBV11-1 and TRBJ2-5; perhaps TRBD2 as D (6 bases). The CDR3 runs 13 residues. Germline assignment: CDR1 SGHAT and CDR2 FQDESV (reference sequence). Trimming stripped 2 bases from V and 5 bases from J, with 9 bases between.

The chain links TRBV5-1 to TRBJ1-1; D not resolved. Looked up from germline, CDR1 is SGHRS and CDR2 is YFSETQ. The CDR3 runs 13 residues. Trimming shortened V by 0 bases and J by 5 bases, and 8 bases separated the two germline ends. CDR3 in DNA: TGCGCCAGCAGCTTGGCCCTCGTAACTGAAGCTTTCTTT. Translating it yields CASSLALVTEAFF.

The V call is TRBV5-1, the J call TRBJ1-3, with no clear D. Trimming left V 0 bases short and J 1 base short, with 5 bases between. The germline V gene encodes CDR1 SGHRS and CDR2 YFSETQ. The CDR3 is 14 amino acids. This CDR3 reads CASSLGSSGNTIYF. CDR3 DNA sequence: TGCGCCAGCAGCTTGGGATCTTCTGGAAACACCATATATTTT.

This rearrangement joins TRBV5-8 to TRBJ2-1; D is unclear. The CDR3 is made up of 15 amino acids. Germline V gene data show CDR1 as SGHTS and CDR2 as YDEGEE. The V gene lost 0 bases and the J gene lost 5 bases, with 12 bases spanning the gap. The CDR3 DNA follows: TGTGCCAGCAGCTTGGTCCCCCCGAGAGACAATGAGCAGTTCTTC. Encoded protein: CASSLVPPRDNEQFF.

In nucleotides, the CDR3 is TGTGCCAGCAGTCCGCGACTGGACTATGGCTACACCTTC. This sequence encodes CASSPRLDYGYTF. The rearrangement uses TRBV6-1 and TRBJ1-2, with D uncertain. This CDR3 has 13 amino acids. CDR1 and CDR2 from the germline V gene are MNHNS and SASEGT. V was shortened by 5 bases and J by 3 bases, with 10 bases between the two germline ends.

For this clone: Within the sample, other DNA sequences also encode this same CDR3. The rearrangement links TRBV9 to TRBJ2-5; 10 nucleotides align to TRBD2. The CDR3 runs to 16 residues. The V and J ends lost 0 bases and 2 bases, in that order; junction bases with no gene match: 4. CDR1 and CDR2 from the germline V gene are SGDLS and YYNGEE. This chain's CDR3 is CASSVGAGGAQETQYF. In nucleotides, the CDR3 is TGTGCCAGCAGCGTAGGAGCGGGAGGGGCTCAAGAGACCCAGTACTTC.

The CDR3 nucleotides read TGTGCCAGTCGGGACAGGGGGCGGTCTGGGGCCAACGTCCTGACTTTC. Protein sequence: CASRDRGRSGANVLTF. This chain uses TRBV19 with TRBJ2-6; TRBD1 agrees at 12 bases. Germline V gene data show CDR1 as LNHDA and CDR2 as SQIVND (reference sequence). The trim removed 8 bases at V and 1 base at J, leaving 3 bases unmatched. This CDR3 is built from 16 residues.

The chain links TRBV28 to TRBJ2-7; D may be TRBD2 (6 bases). Trimming left V 6 bases short and J 3 bases short, with 18 bases between. Looked up from germline, CDR1 is MDHEN and CDR2 is SYDVKM. CDR3 size: 15 residues. The DNA of the CDR3 is TGTGCCAGCAGATTACCCGGGGGTTCCCTCTACGAGCAGTACTTC. This codes for CASRLPGGSLYEQYF.

In regard to this clone: The sample contains more than one DNA sequence encoding this CDR3. The chain links TRBV30 to TRBJ2-7, with D maybe TRBD2 (6 bases). The CDR3 is 11 residues long. CDR1 is GTSNPN and CDR2 is SVGIG in the germline V gene (reference sequence). Trimming removed 0 bases at V and 7 bases at J, with 7 bases between. The DNA of the CDR3 is TGTGCCTGGAGTGTTGGGGGGGAGCAGTACTTC. This codes for CAWSVGGEQYF.

The J gene is TRBJ2-7, the V gene TRBV7-9; 12 bases are a match to TRBD2. Trimming removed 7 bases from V and 6 bases from J; junction bases left unmatched: 19. The length of the CDR3 is 18 residues. CDR1 is SEHNR and CDR2 is FQNEAQ in the germline V gene (reference sequence). CDR3 amino acids: CASNSRTSGTRYISEQYF. DNA of the CDR3: TGTGCCAGCAACTCAAGGACTAGCGGGACCCGTTATATCAGCGAGCAGTACTTC.

This clone occurred a few times. The V call is TRBV2, the J call TRBJ2-2; tentatively, D is TRBD1 (5 bases). Germline lookup yields CDR1 SNHLY and CDR2 FYNNEI. The CDR3 is 14 amino acids. Trimming removed 1 base at V and 7 bases at J, with 10 bases between. The CDR3 loop reads CASSEEQVNGELFF. The CDR3 bases are TGTGCCAGCAGTGAAGAACAGGTGAACGGGGAGCTGTTTTTT.

This chain joins TRBV19 and TRBJ1-1; possibly TRBD1 for D (5 bases). Per germline, CDR1 LNHDA and CDR2 SQIVND (reference sequence). This CDR3 contains 14 residues. V lost 6 bases and J 1 base, leaving 12 bases between the germline ends. The CDR3 sequence: CASRSRGRNTEAFF. The CDR3 nucleotides are TGTGCCAGTAGAAGTAGGGGTCGGAACACTGAAGCTTTCTTT.

Only a few counts were recorded for this clone. In DNA, the CDR3 is TGTGCCAGCAGTCGGACGGTTAGCTCTGGAAACACCATATATTTT. Its translation: CASSRTVSSGNTIYF. The chain links TRBV7-9 to TRBJ1-3, with no clear D. The CDR3 totals 15 residues. The germline V and J ends were trimmed by 6 bases and 0 bases, with 12 bases remaining between them. Germline CDR1 and CDR2: SEHNR and FQNEAQ (reference sequence).

This clone was observed a single time. This chain uses TRBV5-1 with TRBJ2-1, with D possibly TRBD1 on 5 matching bases. Germline values: CDR1 SGHRS, CDR2 YFSETQ. The ends were cut back, 4 bases at V and 4 bases at J, with 9 bases in the middle. The CDR3 sequence is 13 residues long. The CDR3 loop is CASSQDIYNEQFF. CDR3 nucleotides: TGCGCCAGCAGCCAGGACATATACAATGAGCAGTTCTTC.

The V gene is TRBV30, the J gene TRBJ2-7; D tentatively reads TRBD1 or TRBD2 (5 bases each). Trimming removed 5 bases from V and 6 bases from J, with 14 bases in between. The CDR3 consists of 12 residues. Germline CDR1 is GTSNPN and CDR2 is SVGIG (reference sequence). In DNA, the CDR3 is TGTGCCTGGGCCCTTGGGACGGTCGAGCAGTACTTC. Amino acids: CAWALGTVEQYF. The whole variable domain, remainder taken from reference TRBV30 and TRBJ2-7, is SQTIHQWPATLVQPVGSPLSLECTVEGTSNPNLYWYRQAAGRGLQLLFYSVGIGQISSEVPQNLSASRPQDRQFILSSKKLLLSDSGFYLCAWALGTVEQYFGPGTRLTVT.

V is TRBV7-2 and J is TRBJ2-1; no clear D gene. Trimming took off 6 bases at V and 9 bases at J, with 15 bases between the two ends. The CDR3 totals 13 residues. Germline V gene data show CDR1 as SGHTA and CDR2 as FQGNSA. The DNA for the CDR3 is TGTGCCAGCAGTCAACCGTTTTTAGGTGAGCAGTTCTTC. This sequence encodes CASSQPFLGEQFF.

The V call is TRBV28, the J call TRBJ1-5, with 7 bases aligning to TRBD1. V was pared by 8 bases and J by 2 bases, with 9 bases of the junction left unmatched. The CDR3 sequence is 15 residues long. CDR1 is MDHEN and CDR2 is SYDVKM in the germline V gene. This chain's CDR3 is CASGGGRGRNQPQHF. In nucleotides, the CDR3 is TGTGCCAGCGGCGGGGGGAGGGGGCGCAATCAGCCCCAGCATTTT.